This T cell receptor beta chain was found in a study of T cell responses to AZD1222 COVID-19 vaccine. Regarding the study as a whole: Regions 160-218 and 743-854 dominated among vaccine-associated CD4 TCRs spanning spike. Females outnumbered males among donors, who were mostly white British; clonal diversity was possibly underestimated.

Assay used: immunoSEQ multiplex PCR; TCRdb lists only in-frame clones, some missing. Of 130,000 or so clones listed, less than 90% were seen once; the top ten hold approximately 28%. Concerning this clone itself: Its cognate antigen is unknown.

The CDR3 runs 15 residues. Trimming took 3 bases from V and 5 from J; bases not matched to a gene: 8. Germline CDR1 GTSNPN, CDR2 SVGIG (reference sequence). This TCR came from an adult in good health. This chain links TRBV30 with TRBJ2-2; 8 bases agree with TRBD2. The sequenced sample was peripheral blood, obtained on day 0 of AZD1222 vaccination. CDR3 amino acids: CAWSRAGGFTGELFF. Written as DNA, the CDR3 is TGTGCCTGGAGCCGGGCGGGAGGCTTTACCGGGGAGCTGTTTTTT.